This T cell receptor (beta chain) emerged from a study of CD8+ T cells in alopecia areata. Overall study: Percent of scalp involved defined treated patients' severity scores.

Extracted RNA was reverse transcribed, and the resulting cDNA served as sequencing template. Generated by immunoSEQ multiplex PCR, the TCRdb table keeps only in-frame clones and is missing some. The table shows roughly 280,000 clones, with about 60% occurring only once. General study results and limits: Scalp clonality dropped significantly under tofacitinib, as did expanded CD8+ top-100 clones. Elevated clonality characterized lesional scalp relative to normal scalp, particularly in alopecia totalis/universalis. Between patients, shared TCR sequences were less clear than in mice. This was possibly due in part to HLA diversity in the patient population.

Treatment meaning: oral pan-JAK inhibitor, 5-10 mg twice daily. This clone has more than one count but fewer than ten. Its target is unknown. The CDR3 spans 19 residues. Germline-derived CDR1 and CDR2 are ENHRY and SYGVKD. J lost 3 bases, V lost 0 bases, and 8 bases had no gene match. This sequence was found in a human donor with alopecia areata. The V call is TRBV10-3, the J call TRBJ2-4; the match to TRBD2 covers 13 bases. This specimen consisted of CD4+ T cells sorted from blood, obtained at roughly week 53, from a patient treated with tofacitinib. The CDR3 loop is CAISESFGLAGVGKNIQYF. The CDR3 DNA reads as TGTGCCATCAGTGAGTCTTTTGGACTAGCGGGGGTCGGCAAAAACATTCAGTACTTC.